One and the same sample provided the 17 T cell receptor beta chains below, sequenced in a study of cytomegalovirus exposure and HLA in healthy donors. PCR used 60 Vbeta primers and 13 Jbeta primers. Libraries were prepared by immunoSEQ multiplex PCR; TCRdb keeps only in-frame clonotypes and omits some of them. The repertoire holds 200,000 or so clones, with approximately 80% as singletons. Material: PBMCs. Receptors originate from a male donor in good health and CMV-seronegative.

The rearrangement joins TRBV5-1 to TRBJ2-2; 7 positions agree with TRBD2. The J segment lost 5 bases and the V segment lost 1 base, leaving 5 bases of the junction unmatched. Germline CDR1 reads SGHRS; CDR2 reads YFSETQ. The CDR3 consists of 15 residues. CDR3 sequence (DNA): TGCGCCAGCAGCTTGAACGGGGAGGGTACCGGGGAGCTGTTTTTT. Its translation: CASSLNGEGTGELFF.

CDR3 loop: CASSVSGTPNEKLFF. CDR3 nucleotides: TGTGCCAGCAGCGTCAGCGGGACCCCTAATGAAAAACTGTTTTTT. The chain recombines TRBV7-8 with TRBJ1-4, with D tentatively TRBD1 (5 bases). Germline V lookup: CDR1 SGHVS, CDR2 FQNEAQ. The germline V and J ends were trimmed by 5 bases and 3 bases, with 13 bases remaining between them. The CDR3 loop spans 15 amino acids.

This clone was recorded a few times. This chain connects TRBV4-1 to TRBJ1-1, with TRBD1 matching over 9 bases. This CDR3 has 15 amino acids. Losses at the gene ends were 0 bases for V and 7 bases for J; bases not matched to a gene: 6. CDR1 MGHRA and CDR2 YSYEKL come from the germline V gene. The CDR3 nucleotides are TGCGCCAGCAGCCAAGATCTCGGGACAGGGTTTGAAGCTTTCTTT. Translation gives CASSQDLGTGFEAFF.

The J gene is TRBJ2-3, the V gene TRBV19, with 8 bases matching TRBD1. Germline V gene data show CDR1 as LNHDA and CDR2 as SQIVND (reference sequence). J gave up 4 bases and V 2 bases, and 5 bases lay outside the gene matches. The CDR3 is 15 amino acids. This chain's CDR3 is CASSIQGAVSDTQYF. CDR3 in DNA: TGTGCCAGTAGTATACAGGGGGCGGTGTCAGATACGCAGTATTTT.

The V call is TRBV6-4, the J call TRBJ2-2; TRBD1 aligns across 9 bases. From germline, CDR1 is MRHNA and CDR2 SNTAGT. V lost 7 bases to trimming and J lost 4 bases; unmatched junction nucleotides: 4. The CDR3 consists of 14 residues. The CDR3 is CASKKTGGTGELFF. The CDR3 bases are TGTGCCAGCAAAAAGACAGGGGGCACCGGGGAGCTGTTTTTT.

The chain uses TRBV4-1 and TRBJ2-1; a possible D gene is TRBD1 (5 bases). This CDR3 is 16 amino acids long. Germline-derived CDR1 and CDR2 are MGHRA and YSYEKL. V shed 0 bases and J shed 2 bases, with 11 bases lying between them. The CDR3 DNA reads TGCGCCAGCAGCCAAGAGGTAGGGGCTACCTACAATGAGCAGTTCTTC. Its protein product is CASSQEVGATYNEQFF.

This sequence joins TRBV7-2 and TRBJ1-5, with 9 bases identical to TRBD1. V dropped 5 bases and J dropped 2; count of bases not matched to a gene: 10. The CDR3 extends over 17 amino acids. Germline CDR1 and CDR2: SGHTA and FQGNSA. Here the CDR3 reads CASSARQGGLGNQPQHF. DNA for the CDR3: TGTGCCAGCAGCGCCAGACAGGGGGGATTGGGCAATCAGCCCCAGCATTTT.

The rearrangement links TRBV4-2 to TRBJ2-7, with TRBD2 matching 11 bases. The germline CDR1 and CDR2 sequences are LGHNA and YNFKEQ. J lost 4 bases, V lost 0 bases, and 14 bases had no gene match. The CDR3 runs 19 residues. The CDR3 nucleotides read TGTGCCAGCAGCCAAGAAATTGGTGTCCAACTAGCGGGAGTTTACGAGCAGTACTTC. It encodes CASSQEIGVQLAGVYEQYF.

The chain carries TRBV6-6 and TRBJ2-7, with TRBD1 matching over 8 bases. CDR1 and CDR2 from the germline V gene are MNHNY and SVGAGI (reference sequence). J was trimmed by 3 bases and V by 8 bases; bases with no gene match: 9. This CDR3 spans 14 amino acids. The CDR3 DNA follows: TGTGCCAGCGGGCAGGGGGCAGGATACTACGAGCAGTACTTC. Translation gives CASGQGAGYYEQYF.

The V call is TRBV18, the J call TRBJ1-2; no clear D gene. Germline lookup yields CDR1 KGHSH and CDR2 LQKENI. CDR3 size: 13 residues. V dropped 6 bases and J dropped 3 bases, with 11 bases sitting between them. DNA for the CDR3: TGTGCCAGCTCTCCTCAGGCTGACTATGGCTACACCTTC. Amino acids: CASSPQADYGYTF.

This chain uses TRBV6-6 with TRBJ2-7; TRBD2 matches 13 bases. The CDR3 has 15 amino acids. Trimming cost V 7 bases and J 2 bases; bases outside gene matches: 5. Germline CDR1 and CDR2: MNHNY and SVGAGI (reference sequence). The CDR3 DNA sequence: TGTGCCAGCAACCTACTAGCGGGAGGGGCCTACGAGCAGTACTTC. Encoded protein: CASNLLAGGAYEQYF.

The chain links TRBV21-1 to TRBJ2-3; the D call TRBD2 from the table was never checked on the DNA. TRBV21-1 is given as a pseudogene. This CDR3 comprises 16 residues. This CDR3 is CASSHPTSGITDTQYF. In DNA form, the CDR3 reads TGTGCCAGCAGTCATCCTACTAGCGGGATAACAGATACGCAGTATTTT.

The chain combines TRBV2 with TRBJ1-2; D is unclear. The length of the CDR3 is 11 residues. From germline, CDR1 is SNHLY and CDR2 FYNNEI. With 5 bases removed from V and 5 bases from J, the gap between germline ends came to 6 bases. Here the CDR3 reads CASSQQYGYTF. The CDR3 DNA sequence: TGTGCCAGCAGTCAACAGTATGGCTACACCTTC.

V usage is TRBV4-2 and J usage is TRBJ2-5, with 7 bases that match TRBD2. Germline CDR1 LGHNA, CDR2 YNFKEQ. CDR3 length equals 17 residues. Unmatched junction bases numbered 8, after V lost 1 base and J lost 0 bases. The chain's CDR3 is CASSQVGREPYQETQYF. CDR3 bases: TGTGCCAGCAGCCAAGTAGGGCGGGAGCCGTACCAAGAGACCCAGTACTTC.

The J gene is TRBJ2-3, the V gene TRBV19; D is perhaps TRBD1 (5 bases). V lost 4 bases to trimming and J lost 4 bases, with 15 bases between them. The CDR3 loop spans 15 amino acids. Per the germline V gene, CDR1 is LNHDA and CDR2 is SQIVND (reference sequence). The CDR3 bases are TGTGCCAGTAGTACCCCCACGGTGGGGCCAGATACGCAGTATTTT. It yields the protein CASSTPTVGPDTQYF.

V usage is TRBV18 and J usage is TRBJ2-5, with 7 bases matching TRBD2. This CDR3 is 15 amino acids long. Germline lookup yields CDR1 KGHSH and CDR2 LQKENI. Trimming removed 5 bases from V and 0 bases from J; junction bases left unmatched: 6. CDR3: CASSRAGANQETQYF. The CDR3 DNA reads TGTGCCAGCTCAAGGGCGGGAGCCAACCAAGAGACCCAGTACTTC.

V usage is TRBV7-6 and J usage is TRBJ1-6, with TRBD1 identical over 9 bases. The CDR3 consists of 14 residues. V was pared by 5 bases and J by 8 bases, with 4 bases of the junction left unmatched. CDR1 and CDR2 (germline): SGHVS, FNYEAQ. This CDR3 is CASSPGQGYSPLHF. The CDR3 DNA is TGTGCCAGCAGCCCGGGACAGGGCTATTCACCCCTCCACTTT.